Below, 29 T cell receptor delta chains from the same sample are listed, as sequenced in a study of Vδ1+ human thymocytes. Notes on the study in general: Thymic TRG and TRD repertoires appeared highly polyclonal.

Extracted RNA was reverse transcribed into cDNA. Pooled V-gene forward primers with one constant-region reverse primer generated the CDR3 amplicons by multiplex PCR. TCRdb re-called clones from the multiplex PCR reads via CATT. Here the sample spans 24,000 or so delta-chain clones, 25% to 35% being singletons. Their antigens are not known. Sample: Vdelta1+ gamma-delta thymocytes from the thymus. Subset specified: FACS-sorted CD3+ TCRalphabeta- TCRVdelta1+ TCRVdelta2- thymocytes. These receptors came from a boy less than two years old who had congenital heart surgery.

By share of the sample, this clone is medium-sized. This chain links TRDV1 with TRDJ1; D not resolved. CDR1 and CDR2 from the germline V gene are TSWWSYY and QGS. The length of the CDR3 is 14 residues. The germline V and J ends were trimmed by 4 bases and 0 bases, with 9 bases remaining between them. CDR3 amino acids: CALGVSKDTDKLIF. In nucleotides, the CDR3 is TGTGCTCTTGGGGTAAGCAAAGACACCGATAAACTCATCTTT.

The chain recombines TRDV1 with TRDJ1; 13 bases match TRDD3. Germline V CDR1 and CDR2: TSWWSYY, QGS. J was trimmed by 0 bases and V by 3 bases; bases with no gene match: 19. CDR3 size: 22 residues. The CDR3 DNA follows: TGTGCTCTTGGGGACGGAGGAAAGGGAACTGGGGGATACGGCCCCTACACCGATAAACTCATCTTT. Encoded protein: CALGDGGKGTGGYGPYTDKLIF.

The chain has TRDV1 and TRDJ1; 8 bases match TRDD3. From germline, CDR1 is TSWWSYY and CDR2 QGS. Trimming took 2 bases from V and 0 from J; bases not matched to a gene: 5. The CDR3 spans 16 residues. The DNA of the CDR3 is TGTGCTCTTGGGGAAATGTGGGGGATTTACACCGATAAACTCATCTTT. As protein: CALGEMWGIYTDKLIF.

By proportion, this clone is medium-sized (0.01 to 0.1%). The V call is TRDV1, the J call TRDJ1; weak D call: TRDD3 (6 bases). This CDR3 contains 18 residues. The V gene's germline CDR1 is TSWWSYY and CDR2 QGS. Between the trimmed V and J ends, which lost 11 bases and 0 bases, there was a span of 28 bases. This chain's CDR3 is CATSTRGGQGPYTDKLIF. For the CDR3, the DNA is TGTGCTACCTCTACGAGGGGGGGACAAGGACCTTACACCGATAAACTCATCTTT.

A note on this clone: One base away lies a much larger clone, so this may be a sequencing read error. This chain connects TRDV2 to TRDJ1; perhaps TRDD3 as D (5 bases). Between the trimmed V and J ends, which lost 6 bases and 4 bases, there was a span of 17 bases. Germline values: CDR1 GEAIGNYY, CDR2 EKD. This CDR3 has 14 amino acids. CDR3 DNA sequence: TGTGCCTGTCCGGGGGGTACGCTTGGCGATAAACTCATCTTT. It codes for CACPGGTLGDKLIF.

This clone came up a few times. The chain couples TRDV1 to TRDJ1, with 8 bases that match TRDD3. There are 16 residues in the CDR3. V was clipped by 4 bases and J by 0 bases; unmatched bases: 7. CDR1 and CDR2 from the germline V gene are TSWWSYY and QGS. The CDR3 sequence: CALGADWGPYTDKLIF. In nucleotides, the CDR3 is TGTGCTCTTGGGGCTGACTGGGGGCCGTACACCGATAAACTCATCTTT.

This clone was counted many times. The chain joins TRDV1 to TRDJ1, with 8 bases lining up with TRDD3. Looked up from germline, CDR1 is TSWWSYY and CDR2 is QGS. Unmatched junction bases numbered 15, after V lost 5 bases and J lost 1 base. The CDR3 length is 18 residues. CDR3 in DNA: TGTGCTCTTGGGATTACGTTCGCGGGATACGCGAGCACCGATAAACTCATCTTT. This encodes CALGITFAGYASTDKLIF.

About this clone: At the DNA level, this CDR3 is encoded by other sequences in the same sample as well. V usage is TRDV1 and J usage is TRDJ1, with 9 bases matching TRDD3. V trimming: 4 bases; J trimming: 1 base; junction bases outside the gene matches: 13. The CDR3 has 18 amino acids. In germline, CDR1 is TSWWSYY, CDR2 QGS. CDR3: CALGVEVGIRFRTDKLIF. For the CDR3, the DNA is TGTGCTCTTGGGGTCGAGGTGGGGATACGATTCCGCACCGATAAACTCATCTTT.

The chain joins TRDV1 to TRDJ1; 9 positions agree with TRDD2. This CDR3 has 19 residues. Germline V gene data show CDR1 as TSWWSYY and CDR2 as QGS. The V and J ends lost 3 bases and 11 bases, in that order; junction bases with no gene match: 25. In DNA, the CDR3 is TGTGCTCTTGGGGAGCCTTCCTACCTACTAAGCCCGCCACGGGTAAGGCTCATCTTT. This translates into CALGEPSYLLSPPRVRLIF.

This clone has a handful of counts. V and J are TRDV1 and TRDJ1; 11 nucleotides align to TRDD3. Losses at the gene ends were 3 bases for V and 1 base for J; bases not matched to a gene: 13. CDR1 TSWWSYY and CDR2 QGS come from the germline V gene. The CDR3 is 19 amino acids. This chain's CDR3 is CALGEPLGYWGITTDKLIF. The DNA of the CDR3 is TGTGCTCTTGGGGAGCCCCTAGGGTACTGGGGGATAACCACCGATAAACTCATCTTT.

The chain couples TRDV1 to TRDJ1, with 7 bases that match TRDD3. The germline V gene encodes CDR1 TSWWSYY and CDR2 QGS. There are 19 residues in the CDR3. The J segment lost 0 bases and the V segment lost 5 bases, leaving 18 bases of the junction unmatched. The CDR3 DNA reads as TGTGCTCTTGGGAAGGGTCCGGCTGGGGGCCTACACAACACCGATAAACTCATCTTT. Translating it yields CALGKGPAGGLHNTDKLIF.

There are a few counts of this clone. V gene TRDV2 combines with J gene TRDJ3; 8 bases fit TRDD3. The CDR3 covers 16 residues. V was pared by 9 bases and J by 0 bases, with 6 bases of the junction left unmatched. Germline V lookup: CDR1 GEAIGNYY, CDR2 EKD. The CDR3 nucleotides are TGTGCCACTTGGGGGATGCGCTCCTGGGACACCCGACAGATGTTTTTC. This gives the protein CATWGMRSWDTRQMFF.

Comments on this clone: The germline gene is not matched at one end of the junction; a read error may be the cause. V is TRDV1 and J is TRDJ1; 7 bases map to TRDD2. Germline V gene lookup returns CDR1 TSWWSYY and CDR2 QGS. This CDR3 contains 16 residues. CDR3 loop: CALGETPSFYTDKLIF. The CDR3 coding sequence is TGTGCTCTTGGGGAAACACCTTCCTTTTACACTGATAAACTCATCTTT.

This rearrangement joins TRDV1 to TRDJ1, with 10 positions matching TRDD3. Germline V gene sequence: CDR1 TSWWSYY, CDR2 QGS. V trimming: 2 bases; J trimming: 2 bases; junction bases outside the gene matches: 20. The CDR3 is made up of 21 amino acids. CDR3 nucleotides: TGTGCTCTTGGGGAAGATCTCTCCCGACTGGGGGATCGTCGTCCAACCGATAAACTCATCTTT. Encoded protein: CALGEDLSRLGDRRPTDKLIF.

A note on this clone: The same CDR3 is also encoded by other DNA sequences in this sample. V gene TRDV1 combines with J gene TRDJ1, with TRDD3 identical over 9 bases. Germline V gene sequence: CDR1 TSWWSYY, CDR2 QGS. The V gene end was trimmed by 0 bases and the J gene end by 1 base; junction bases not matched to a gene: 21. This CDR3 is built from 22 residues. The CDR3 bases are TGTGCTCTTGGGGAACTAATGACCCCCTTACTGGGGGAGAAAAGGGTCACCGATAAACTCATCTTT. Protein sequence: CALGELMTPLLGEKRVTDKLIF.

On this clone: This same CDR3 is encoded by further DNA sequences in the sample. V gene TRDV1 combines with J gene TRDJ1, with 9 bases that match TRDD3. CDR3 length: 23 amino acids. Trimming took 2 bases from V and 0 from J; bases not matched to a gene: 25. Looked up from germline, CDR1 is TSWWSYY and CDR2 is QGS. CDR3 sequence reads: CALGEGSVIRYWGRREYTDKLIF. DNA of the CDR3: TGTGCTCTTGGGGAAGGTTCCGTCATCCGGTACTGGGGGAGGAGGGAGTACACCGATAAACTCATCTTT.

Note on this clone: Other DNA sequences within the sample encode an identical CDR3. The rearrangement links TRDV1 to TRDJ1, with TRDD3 matching over 9 bases. The CDR3 totals 20 residues. Losses at the gene ends were 1 base for V and 3 bases for J; bases not matched to a gene: 18. The V gene's germline CDR1 is TSWWSYY and CDR2 QGS. This chain's CDR3 is CALGEQPPYWGKTPADKLIF. In nucleotides, the CDR3 is TGTGCTCTTGGGGAACAACCACCCTACTGGGGGAAGACTCCTGCCGATAAACTCATCTTT.

This clone was detected a few times. V gene TRDV1 combines with J gene TRDJ1, with 7 nucleotides matching TRDD3. Germline V gene sequence: CDR1 TSWWSYY, CDR2 QGS. This CDR3 region has 26 residues. V gave up 5 bases and J gave up 0 bases; unmatched junction bases: 39. CDR3 sequence: CALGKYNGGFRTTRGILGAYTDKLIF. The CDR3 nucleotides read TGTGCTCTTGGGAAATACAACGGAGGTTTTCGGACGACTCGGGGGATTTTAGGGGCTTACACCGATAAACTCATCTTT.

The chain carries TRDV1 and TRDJ1; 10 bases line up with TRDD3. Germline CDR1 and CDR2: TSWWSYY and QGS. This CDR3 region has 19 residues. The J segment lost 0 bases and the V segment lost 3 bases, leaving 13 bases of the junction unmatched. CDR3 coding DNA: TGTGCTCTTGGGGACTTTGTTAGATACTGGGGGATGTACACCGATAAACTCATCTTT. Protein sequence: CALGDFVRYWGMYTDKLIF.

The sample holds one count of this clone. The gene calls are TRDV1 and TRDJ1; 9 bases fit TRDD3. The CDR3 spans 19 residues. V trimming: 0 bases; J trimming: 0 bases; junction bases outside the gene matches: 11. Germline loops: CDR1 TSWWSYY, CDR2 QGS. CDR3 residues: CALGELILYWGTNTDKLIF. In DNA, the CDR3 is TGTGCTCTTGGGGAACTAATTCTATACTGGGGGACTAACACCGATAAACTCATCTTT.

This clone was observed a handful of times. At one end, the junction sequence differs from germline, possibly due to a read error. The J gene is TRDJ1, the V gene TRDV1, with TRDD3 identical over 12 bases. The CDR3 sequence is 20 residues long. The germline gives CDR1 TSWWSYY, CDR2 QGS. The CDR3 reads CALGGLPTFLLGDTSDKPIF. The DNA of the CDR3 is TGTGCTCTTGGAGGCCTTCCTACGTTTTTACTGGGGGATACTTCCGATAAACCCATCTTT.

The chain joins TRDV1 to TRDJ1; D possibly uses TRDD2 or TRDD3 (9 bases each). The CDR3 extends over 22 amino acids. Per germline, CDR1 TSWWSYY and CDR2 QGS. V shed 1 base and J shed 0 bases, with 30 bases lying between them. In DNA form, the CDR3 reads TGTGCTCTTGGGGAACCCTTCCTACTCGGGGATAGCTGGGGATACGACACCGATAAACTCATCTTT. Translating gives CALGEPFLLGDSWGYDTDKLIF.

This clone occurred a few times. This chain uses TRDV1 with TRDJ1; tentative D call: TRDD3 (5 bases). The V end lost 0 bases, the J end lost 0 bases, and 23 bases lay between the germline ends. CDR3 length equals 20 residues. Per germline, CDR1 TSWWSYY and CDR2 QGS. CDR3 sequence (DNA): TGTGCTCTTGGGGAACTTAAGGGCCTGCCGGGGGTCCCGTACACCGATAAACTCATCTTT. Translated: CALGELKGLPGVPYTDKLIF.

The genes are TRDV1 and TRDJ1; 8 bases match TRDD3. The germline V gene encodes CDR1 TSWWSYY and CDR2 QGS. The CDR3 consists of 18 residues. V lost 0 bases to trimming and J lost 0 bases; unmatched junction nucleotides: 9. CDR3 sequence (DNA): TGTGCTCTTGGGGAACTTACGGGGGATATTTTGTACACCGATAAACTCATCTTT. As protein: CALGELTGDILYTDKLIF.

Regarding this clone: Germline and junction disagree at one end, which may indicate a read error. Other DNA sequences in the same sample also yield this CDR3. This chain links TRDV1 with TRDJ1; 7 bases map to TRDD3. Germline loops: CDR1 TSWWSYY, CDR2 QGS. This CDR3 is 17 amino acids long. This chain's CDR3 is CALGEIRWDTRTDKLIF. In DNA, the CDR3 is TGTGCCCTTGGGGAAATCAGGTGGGATACCCGAACCGATAAACTCATCTTT.

The chain combines TRDV1 with TRDJ1; possibly TRDD3 for D (9 bases). From germline, CDR1 is TSWWSYY and CDR2 QGS. The CDR3 runs 20 residues. Trimming left V 5 bases short and J 10 bases short, with 38 bases between. This chain's CDR3 is CALGSQLPTRTGGNTQVLIF. In nucleotides, the CDR3 is TGTGCTCTTGGGTCCCAGCTTCCTACCCGTACTGGGGGAAACACCCAGGTACTCATCTTT.

In its sample, this clone was seen a few times. The V and J genes are TRDV1 and TRDJ1; 11 bases map to TRDD3. Trimming cost V 3 bases and J 1 base; bases outside gene matches: 25. Germline V gene data show CDR1 as TSWWSYY and CDR2 as QGS. The CDR3 covers 23 residues. Here the CDR3 DNA reads TGTGCTCTTGGGGATCCGAACCTTCGGAACGACCCGTACTGGGGGATAGCCACCGATAAACTCATCTTT. Its protein product is CALGDPNLRNDPYWGIATDKLIF.

Points on this clone: This may stem from a read error, because a much larger clone lies one nucleotide away. V is TRDV1 and J is TRDJ1, with D possibly TRDD3 on 6 matching bases. This CDR3 spans 16 amino acids. The V end was cut by 0 bases, the J end by 4 bases, with 15 bases between. Germline lookup yields CDR1 TSWWSYY and CDR2 QGS. Here the CDR3 DNA reads TGTGCTCTTGGGGAACTGCCAACTGTACTGGGCGATAAACTCATCTTT. Translating gives CALGELPTVLGDKLIF.

This clone was counted a few times. The V and J genes are TRDV1 and TRDJ1; weak D call: TRDD3 (6 bases). Trimming removed 0 bases from V and 0 bases from J, with 11 bases in between. This CDR3 is built from 16 residues. The germline V gene has CDR1 TSWWSYY and CDR2 QGS. Here the CDR3 DNA reads TGTGCTCTTGGGGAACTGGGGGAGCCATACACCGATAAACTCATCTTT. This encodes CALGELGEPYTDKLIF.